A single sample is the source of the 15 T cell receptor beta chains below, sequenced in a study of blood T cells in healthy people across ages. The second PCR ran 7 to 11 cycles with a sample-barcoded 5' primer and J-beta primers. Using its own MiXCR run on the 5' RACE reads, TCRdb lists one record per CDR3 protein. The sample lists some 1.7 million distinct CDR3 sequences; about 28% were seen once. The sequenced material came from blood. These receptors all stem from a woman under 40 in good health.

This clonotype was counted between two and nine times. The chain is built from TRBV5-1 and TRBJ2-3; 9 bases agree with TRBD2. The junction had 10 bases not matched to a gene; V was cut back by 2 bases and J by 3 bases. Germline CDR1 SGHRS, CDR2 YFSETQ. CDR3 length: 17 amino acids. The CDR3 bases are TGCGCCAGCAGCTTCGTTAGCGGGGGCGGTCGTACAGATACGCAGTATTTT. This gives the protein CASSFVSGGGRTDTQYF.

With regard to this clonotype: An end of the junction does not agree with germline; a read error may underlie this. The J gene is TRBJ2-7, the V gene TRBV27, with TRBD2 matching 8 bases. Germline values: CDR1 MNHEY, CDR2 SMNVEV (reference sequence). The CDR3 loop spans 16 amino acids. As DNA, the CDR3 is TGTGCCAGCAGATTCTTAAAAGCGGGAGCAGGGTACGAGCAGTCCTTC. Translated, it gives CASRFLKAGAGYEQSF.

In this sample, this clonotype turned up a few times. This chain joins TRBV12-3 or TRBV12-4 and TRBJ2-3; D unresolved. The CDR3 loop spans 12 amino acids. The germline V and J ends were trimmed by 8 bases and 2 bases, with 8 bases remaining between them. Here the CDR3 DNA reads TGTGCCAGCGCTGGAAACACAGATACGCAGTATTTT. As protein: CASAGNTDTQYF.

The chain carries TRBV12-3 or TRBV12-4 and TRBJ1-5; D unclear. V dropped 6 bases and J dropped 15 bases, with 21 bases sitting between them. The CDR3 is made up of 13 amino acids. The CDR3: CASRGASNQPRHF. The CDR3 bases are TGTGCCAGCAGGGGAGCCAGCAATCAGCCTCGGCATTTT.

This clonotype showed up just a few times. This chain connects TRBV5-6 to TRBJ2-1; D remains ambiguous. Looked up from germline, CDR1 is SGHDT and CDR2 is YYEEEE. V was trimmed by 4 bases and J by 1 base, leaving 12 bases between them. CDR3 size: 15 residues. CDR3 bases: TGTGCCAGCAGCCACTCGGGCCCGTCCTACAATGAGCAGTTCTTC. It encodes CASSHSGPSYNEQFF. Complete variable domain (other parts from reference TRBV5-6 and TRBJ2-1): DAGVTQSPTHLIKTRGQQVTLRCSPKSGHDTVSWYQQALGQGPQFIFQYYEEEERQRGNFPDRFSGHQFPNYSSELNVNALLLGDSALYLCASSHSGPSYNEQFFGPGTRLTVL.

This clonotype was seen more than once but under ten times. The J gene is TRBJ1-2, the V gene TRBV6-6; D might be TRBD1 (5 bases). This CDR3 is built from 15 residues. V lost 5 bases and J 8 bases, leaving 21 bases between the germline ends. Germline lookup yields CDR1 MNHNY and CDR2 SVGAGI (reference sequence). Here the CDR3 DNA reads TGTGCCAGCAGTCCACCCGACCGGACGGGGACGGGCTACACCTTC. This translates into CASSPPDRTGTGYTF.

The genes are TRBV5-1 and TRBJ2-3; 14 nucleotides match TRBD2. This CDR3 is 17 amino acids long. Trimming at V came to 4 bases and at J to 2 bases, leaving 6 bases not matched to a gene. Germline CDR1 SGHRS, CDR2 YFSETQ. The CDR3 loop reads CASSPGLAGGATDTQYF. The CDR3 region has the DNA TGCGCCAGCAGCCCAGGACTAGCGGGAGGCGCCACAGATACGCAGTATTTT.

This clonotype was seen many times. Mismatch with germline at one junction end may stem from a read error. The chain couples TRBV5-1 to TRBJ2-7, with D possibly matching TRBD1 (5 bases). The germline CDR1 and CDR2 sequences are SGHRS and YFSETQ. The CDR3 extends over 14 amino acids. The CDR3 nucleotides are TGTGCCAGCAGCTTAGTTGACAGTTCTTACGAGCAGTACTTC. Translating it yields CASSLVDSSYEQYF.

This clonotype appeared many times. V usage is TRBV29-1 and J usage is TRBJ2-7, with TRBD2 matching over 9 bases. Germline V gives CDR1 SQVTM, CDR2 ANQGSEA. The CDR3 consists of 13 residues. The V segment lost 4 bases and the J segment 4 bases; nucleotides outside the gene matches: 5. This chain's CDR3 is CSVALREGYEQYF. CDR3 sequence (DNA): TGCAGCGTTGCATTGCGGGAGGGATACGAGCAGTACTTC.

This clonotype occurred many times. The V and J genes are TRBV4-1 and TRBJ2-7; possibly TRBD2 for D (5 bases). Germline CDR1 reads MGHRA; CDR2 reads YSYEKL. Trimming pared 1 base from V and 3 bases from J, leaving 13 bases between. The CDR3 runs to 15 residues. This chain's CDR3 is CASSQADTRGYEQYF. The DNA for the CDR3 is TGCGCCAGCAGCCAAGCAGACACTCGGGGCTACGAGCAGTACTTC.

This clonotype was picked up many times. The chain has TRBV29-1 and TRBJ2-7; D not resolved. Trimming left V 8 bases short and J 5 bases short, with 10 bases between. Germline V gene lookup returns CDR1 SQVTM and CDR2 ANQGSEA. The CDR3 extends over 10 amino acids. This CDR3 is CSYISDEQYF. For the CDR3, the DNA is TGCAGCTATATCAGCGACGAGCAGTACTTC.

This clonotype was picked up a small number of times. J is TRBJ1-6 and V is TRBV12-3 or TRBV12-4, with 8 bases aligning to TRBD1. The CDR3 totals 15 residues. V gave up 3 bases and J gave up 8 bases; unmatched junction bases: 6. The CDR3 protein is CASSFGQGWDSPLHF. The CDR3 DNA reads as TGTGCCAGCAGTTTCGGACAGGGCTGGGATTCACCCCTCCACTTT.

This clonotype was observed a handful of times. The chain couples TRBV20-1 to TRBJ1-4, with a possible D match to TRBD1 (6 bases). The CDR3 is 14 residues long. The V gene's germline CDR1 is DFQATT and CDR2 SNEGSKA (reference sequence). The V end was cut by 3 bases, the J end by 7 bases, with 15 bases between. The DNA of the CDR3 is TGCAGTGCTAGTGACACAGGGAACGGTGAAAAACTGTTTTTT. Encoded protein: CSASDTGNGEKLFF.

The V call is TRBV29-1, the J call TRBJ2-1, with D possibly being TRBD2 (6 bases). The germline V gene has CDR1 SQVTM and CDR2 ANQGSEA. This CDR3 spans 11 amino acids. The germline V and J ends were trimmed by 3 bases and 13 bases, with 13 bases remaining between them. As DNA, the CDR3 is TGCAGCGTTGAGGGGGGAGAGACCCAGTTCTTC. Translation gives CSVEGGETQFF.

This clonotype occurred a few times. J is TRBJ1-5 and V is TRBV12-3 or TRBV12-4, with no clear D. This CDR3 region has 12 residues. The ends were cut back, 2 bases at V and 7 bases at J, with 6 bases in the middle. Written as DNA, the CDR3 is TGTGCCAGCAGTTTAATCGCCCAGCCCCAGCATTTT. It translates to CASSLIAQPQHF.